A single sample is the source of the 25 T cell receptor beta chains below, sequenced in a study of CD8 T cells in ankylosing spondylitis. General study findings and limits: The study identified a TCR beta motif of eight highly homologous variants that appeared characteristic of ankylosing spondylitis blood.

MiXCR, run by TCRdb on the 5' RACE reads, gives a single entry per CDR3 protein. The sample shows 200,000 to 250,000 distinct CDR3 sequences, around 20% of them seen only once. These receptors have no known antigen. Sample: blood, either unsorted or a sorted T cell fraction (not recorded which). Receptor source: a male donor with ankylosing spondylitis.

This sequence joins TRBV2 and TRBJ2-7; no firm D call. The CDR3 is made up of 14 amino acids. Trimming shortened V by 3 bases and J by 0 bases, and 9 bases separated the two germline ends. CDR1 is SNHLY, CDR2 FYNNEI, per germline. This CDR3 is CASSEAASSYEQYF. The DNA for the CDR3 is TGTGCCAGCAGTGAGGCGGCTAGCTCCTACGAGCAGTACTTC.

The V call is TRBV7-9, the J call TRBJ2-7, with 7 bases identical to TRBD1. With 5 bases clipped from V and 4 bases from J, the junction kept 2 bases outside the gene matches. This CDR3 spans 12 amino acids. Germline V lookup: CDR1 SEHNR, CDR2 FQNEAQ (reference sequence). The CDR3 here is CASSTGQYEQYF. The CDR3 nucleotides are TGTGCCAGCAGCACGGGACAGTACGAGCAGTACTTC.

V gene TRBV7-9 combines with J gene TRBJ2-1; D remains ambiguous. V gave up 1 base and J gave up 3 bases, with 7 bases separating them. The germline V gene has CDR1 SEHNR and CDR2 FQNEAQ (reference sequence). The CDR3 runs 14 residues. CDR3 coding DNA: TGTGCCAGCAGCTTAGGGAGTAACTACAATGAGCAGTTCTTC. Translation: CASSLGSNYNEQFF.

V and J are TRBV6-5 and TRBJ1-2; D perhaps matches TRBD1 (6 bases). The CDR3 consists of 14 residues. Trimming took off 1 base at V and 6 bases at J, with 12 bases between the two ends. Germline assignment: CDR1 MNHEY and CDR2 SVGAGI. CDR3 region: CASSYYGQKDGYTF. The CDR3 DNA is TGTGCCAGCAGTTACTATGGACAGAAAGATGGCTACACCTTC.

V and J are TRBV9 and TRBJ2-1; possible D gene TRBD2, 6 bases. The CDR3 is 14 residues long. Germline V gene lookup returns CDR1 SGDLS and CDR2 YYNGEE. Trimming took off 2 bases at V and 16 bases at J, with 22 bases between the two ends. The CDR3 DNA follows: TGTGCCAGCAGCGTTGAGTACGGGGGAGGTGGGGTTTTCTTC. Translated: CASSVEYGGGGVFF.

V gene TRBV7-8 combines with J gene TRBJ1-1; D not certain. Trimming shortened V by 1 base and J by 2 bases, and 8 bases separated the two germline ends. The germline V gene encodes CDR1 SGHVS and CDR2 FQNEAQ. The CDR3 has 14 residues. This CDR3 reads CASSLVGVNTEAFF. The CDR3 DNA sequence: TGTGCCAGCAGCTTAGTTGGGGTTAACACTGAAGCTTTCTTT.

This clonotype has just a few counts. J is TRBJ1-1 and V is TRBV5-1; D uncertain. This CDR3 spans 12 amino acids. V lost 7 bases, J lost 6 bases, and 13 bases lay in between. Germline CDR1 is SGHRS and CDR2 is YFSETQ. DNA of the CDR3: TGCGCCAGCTTCAGTGGCCCCTCTGAAGCTTTCTTT. Translated: CASFSGPSEAFF.

This clonotype was seen ten or more times. For the CDR3, the DNA is TGCGCCAGCAGCTCCCTCGGTGAAGCTTTCTTT. It yields the protein CASSSLGEAFF. V and J are TRBV5-1 and TRBJ1-1; the D is unclear. Trimming cost V 3 bases and J 7 bases, with 7 bases left between them. This CDR3 is built from 11 residues. Germline CDR1 and CDR2: SGHRS and YFSETQ.

This clonotype showed up just a few times. The V gene is TRBV29-1, the J gene TRBJ2-7, with D perhaps matching TRBD2 (6 bases). CDR1 is SQVTM and CDR2 is ANQGSEA in the germline V gene. The CDR3 has 15 residues. V was shortened by 2 bases and J by 3 bases, with 17 bases between the two germline ends. The CDR3 DNA follows: TGCAGCGTTGAAACCGGGGGTTCCTCATTCTACGAGCAGTACTTC. Protein product: CSVETGGSSFYEQYF.

There are many counts of this clonotype. The chain carries TRBV29-1 and TRBJ2-7; 12 bases map to TRBD2. V gave up 0 bases and J gave up 3 bases; unmatched junction bases: 6. Looked up from germline, CDR1 is SQVTM and CDR2 is ANQGSEA. The CDR3 totals 16 residues. The DNA of the CDR3 is TGCAGCGTTGAAGATAGGGTGACTAGCGGGAGCTACGAGCAGTACTTC. Translation gives CSVEDRVTSGSYEQYF.

The sample holds one count of this clonotype. The genes are TRBV30 and TRBJ2-1, with D tentatively TRBD2 (6 bases). This CDR3 comprises 14 residues. The germline gives CDR1 GTSNPN, CDR2 SVGIG (reference sequence). Deletions cut 4 bases from V and 0 bases from J, with 10 bases between. CDR3 nucleotides: TGTGCCTGGAACGGGGGAGGCTCCTACAATGAGCAGTTCTTC. This codes for CAWNGGGSYNEQFF.

The rearrangement links TRBV5-5 to TRBJ2-7; D not resolved. The germline gives CDR1 SGHKS, CDR2 YYEKEE (reference sequence). V was trimmed by 0 bases and J by 0 bases, leaving 7 bases between them. This CDR3 region has 14 residues. In nucleotides, the CDR3 is TGTGCCAGCAGCTTGGCAGGTGTCTCCTACGAGCAGTACTTC. Translated, it gives CASSLAGVSYEQYF.

The V gene is TRBV5-1, the J gene TRBJ2-7, with 10 nucleotides matching TRBD1. V trimming: 0 bases; J trimming: 3 bases; junction bases outside the gene matches: 3. The CDR3 sequence is 15 residues long. CDR1 and CDR2 from the germline V gene are SGHRS and YFSETQ. Here the CDR3 reads CASSLGTGGYYEQYF. The CDR3 DNA sequence: TGCGCCAGCAGCTTGGGGACAGGGGGTTACTACGAGCAGTACTTC.

This chain links TRBV12-3 or TRBV12-4 with TRBJ2-7; TRBD1 agrees at 8 bases. This CDR3 has 15 amino acids. After removal of 5 bases from V and 0 bases from J, the junction contained 6 bases not matched to a gene. The CDR3 coding sequence is TGTGCCAGCAGTGCCCAACAGGGGGGCTCCTACGAGCAGTACTTC. It translates to CASSAQQGGSYEQYF.

V usage is TRBV6-5 and J usage is TRBJ1-5, with D hard to call. There are 16 residues in the CDR3. V was pared by 4 bases and J by 0 bases, with 13 bases between. Germline CDR1 reads MNHEY; CDR2 reads SVGAGI. CDR3 region: CASSSVALYSNQPQHF. CDR3 sequence (DNA): TGTGCCAGCAGTTCCGTGGCACTGTATAGCAATCAGCCCCAGCATTTT.

The sample holds many counts of this clonotype. The V and J genes are TRBV7-2 and TRBJ2-7; 9 positions match TRBD2. CDR3 size: 14 residues. Germline CDR1 SGHTA, CDR2 FQGNSA. With V trimmed by 1 base and J by 4 bases, 2 bases remained unmatched. CDR3 nucleotide sequence: TGTGCCAGCAGCTTAGTTGCGGGAGGGTACGAGCAGTACTTC. Translated: CASSLVAGGYEQYF. The full variable domain, with the rest looked up from reference TRBV7-2 and TRBJ2-7, is GAGVSQSPSNKVTEKGKDVELRCDPISGHTALYWYRQSLGQGLEFLIYFQGNSAPDKSGLPSDRFSAERTGGSVSTLTIQRTQQEDSAVYLCASSLVAGGYEQYFGPGTRLTVT.

This clonotype has just a few counts. The chain is built from TRBV20-1 and TRBJ1-2; D gene uncertain. V was clipped by 5 bases and J by 2 bases, with 24 bases between them. The CDR3 covers 17 residues. CDR1 is DFQATT, CDR2 SNEGSKA, per germline (reference sequence). The CDR3 is CSAPPGVDQATNYGYTF. Here the CDR3 DNA reads TGCAGTGCTCCACCCGGAGTGGACCAAGCGACCAACTATGGCTACACCTTC.

The chain carries TRBV4-1 and TRBJ1-1; no clear D gene. The germline V gene encodes CDR1 MGHRA and CDR2 YSYEKL. Trimming stripped 2 bases from V and 5 bases from J, with 9 bases between. CDR3 size: 13 residues. The CDR3 DNA reads TGCGCCAGCAGCCAAAGGGAGCTGACTGAAGCTTTCTTT. This encodes CASSQRELTEAFF.

The chain carries TRBV27 and TRBJ1-5; TRBD1 aligns across 10 bases. The CDR3 runs to 14 residues. Germline lookup yields CDR1 MNHEY and CDR2 SMNVEV (reference sequence). The trim removed 5 bases at V and 6 bases at J, leaving 4 bases unmatched. CDR3: CASSPRQGAQPQHF. The CDR3 DNA sequence: TGTGCCAGCAGTCCAAGACAGGGGGCTCAGCCCCAGCATTTT.

This clonotype was recorded a few times. The chain links TRBV7-9 to TRBJ1-1, with D unclear. Germline V gene lookup returns CDR1 SEHNR and CDR2 FQNEAQ (reference sequence). The CDR3 is 12 amino acids. Trimming cost V 4 bases and J 1 base, with 4 bases left between them. The CDR3 reads CASSYENTEAFF. In DNA form, the CDR3 reads TGTGCCAGCAGCTATGAGAACACTGAAGCTTTCTTT.

This clonotype occurred a few times. The chain couples TRBV29-1 to TRBJ1-3, with no clear D. Germline V gene data show CDR1 as SQVTM and CDR2 as ANQGSEA. This CDR3 spans 13 amino acids. Trimming left V 5 bases short and J 1 base short, with 9 bases between. CDR3 DNA: TGCAGCGTTCAGGAATGGTCTGGAAACACCATATATTTT. Amino acids: CSVQEWSGNTIYF. The whole variable domain, filled in from reference TRBV29-1 and TRBJ1-3, reads SAVISQKPSRDICQRGTSLTIQCQVDSQVTMMFWYRQQPGQSLTLIATANQGSEATYESGFVIDKFPISRPNLTFSTLTVSNMSPEDSSIYLCSVQEWSGNTIYFGEGSWLTVV.

The sample holds a few counts of this clonotype. The DNA for the CDR3 is TGTGCCAGCAGTTACTACCAGCGGGAGGGTGGCTACGAGCAGTACTTC. Encoded protein: CASSYYQREGGYEQYF. This chain connects TRBV6-2 or TRBV6-3 to TRBJ2-7, with 10 bases matching TRBD2. Germline assignment: CDR1 MNHEY and CDR2 SVGEGT. This CDR3 spans 16 amino acids. V gave up 1 base and J gave up 3 bases; unmatched junction bases: 6.

The table lists this clonotype with a few counts. CDR3 sequence (DNA): TGTGCCAGCGGCCCCCTCCCCACTGAAGCTTTCTTT. Protein sequence: CASGPLPTEAFF. The V and J genes are TRBV6-1 and TRBJ1-1, with D hard to call. In germline, CDR1 is MNHNS, CDR2 SASEGT. The V end was cut by 8 bases, the J end by 4 bases, with 11 bases between. The CDR3 length is 12 residues.

This clonotype has more than one count but fewer than ten. Written as DNA, the CDR3 is TGTGCCTGGAGTGTAACGATAAATGAGCAGTTCTTC. Its translation: CAWSVTINEQFF. The chain has TRBV30 and TRBJ2-1; no clear D. V lost 0 bases and J lost 7, with 7 bases in between. Germline values: CDR1 GTSNPN, CDR2 SVGIG (reference sequence). The CDR3 length is 12 residues.

This clonotype has at least ten counts. This chain joins TRBV27 and TRBJ2-2; the D gene could be TRBD1 or TRBD2 (5 bases each). Trimming removed 4 bases from V and 3 bases from J, with 12 bases in between. The CDR3 spans 15 residues. Germline CDR1 MNHEY, CDR2 SMNVEV (reference sequence). For the CDR3, the DNA is TGTGCCAGCAGTTCTCGAGGGGCCTACACCGGGGAGCTGTTTTTT. Amino acid sequence: CASSSRGAYTGELFF.